What follows describes a single TCR beta chain. Its target is unknown. This record belongs to a study of cytomegalovirus exposure and HLA in healthy donors. Study as a whole: The same platform used for the 500 to 850 first-cohort repertoires was also used for the roughly 130 validation repertoires, as a later analysis reported. Findings of the study overall: In vitro, a few CMV-associated chains proved specific for CMV antigens.

The CDR3 runs to 15 residues. Germline V gene sequence: CDR1 MGHRA, CDR2 YSYEKL. V was pared by 3 bases and J by 1 base, with 12 bases between. The donors were members of the validation cohort comprising roughly 130 subjects, separate from the approximately 700-subject first cohort. Assay used: immunoSEQ multiplex PCR; TCRdb lists only in-frame clones, some missing. The sample lists 200,000 to 250,000 clones; approximately 87% were seen once. Material for sequencing was PBMCs. This chain links TRBV4-1 with TRBJ1-2; D call uncertain. The TCR comes from a woman under 30 in good health and CMV-seronegative. The DNA for the CDR3 is TGCGCCAGCAGCCAGCCCTCCTCCAGTAACTATGGCTACACCTTC. The encoded protein is CASSQPSSSNYGYTF.